The 20 T cell receptor beta chains below all came from one sample that was sequenced in a study of vaccination effects on CD4 cells after COVID-19. These receptors have no identified antigens. Libraries were prepared by immunoSEQ multiplex PCR; TCRdb keeps only in-frame clonotypes and omits some of them. The sample lists about 27,000 clones; around 70% were seen once. Ahead of sequencing, the ViraFEST assay grew antigen-specific CD4+ T cells using viral peptide pools. Isolation of CD4+ T cells took place after about ten days of culture. Absence of prior SARS-CoV-2 infection characterized the vaccine recipients, who showed negative nucleocapsid antibodies. Material: CD4+ T cells from PBMCs cultured with SARS-CoV-2 spike peptides, obtained before COVID-19 vaccination. These receptors were taken from a human donor who received a COVID-19 vaccine.

This clone appeared a few times. V is TRBV14 and J is TRBJ1-1; 9 bases agree with TRBD1. This CDR3 is built from 19 residues. V was clipped by 2 bases and J by 1 base; unmatched bases: 14. Germline CDR1 reads SGHDN; CDR2 reads FVKESK. This CDR3 reads CASSQLQGAGFIRNTEAFF. The CDR3, as DNA: TGTGCCAGCAGCCAACTACAGGGGGCTGGATTCATCAGGAACACTGAAGCTTTCTTT. Full variable domain (missing parts from reference TRBV14 and TRBJ1-1): EAGVTQFPSHSVIEKGQTVTLRCDPISGHDNLYWYRRVMGKEIKFLLHFVKESKQDESGMPNNRFLAERTGGTYSTLKVQPAELEDSGVYFCASSQLQGAGFIRNTEAFFGQGTRLTVV.

The chain combines TRBV28 with TRBJ1-2; D perhaps matches TRBD1 (6 bases). Per the germline V gene, CDR1 is MDHEN and CDR2 is SYDVKM. This CDR3 has 16 residues. Between the trimmed V and J ends, which lost 5 bases and 0 bases, there was a span of 16 bases. CDR3 nucleotides: TGTGCCAGCAGTCTCCCTGGACAGCTTACTAACTATGGCTACACCTTC. Protein sequence: CASSLPGQLTNYGYTF.

This rearrangement joins TRBV19 to TRBJ1-2; TRBD1 is a possible D gene (6 bases). V was cut by 4 bases and J by 8 bases, with 14 bases left in between. CDR3 size: 13 residues. Germline V lookup: CDR1 LNHDA, CDR2 SQIVND (reference sequence). CDR3 protein: CASSTGTFDGYTF. The CDR3 region has the DNA TGTGCCAGTAGTACAGGGACATTCGACGGCTACACCTTC. Filled out from reference TRBV19 and TRBJ1-2, the complete variable domain reads DGGITQSPKYLFRKEGQNVTLSCEQNLNHDAMYWYRQDPGQGLRLIYYSQIVNDFQKGDIAEGYSVSREKKESFPLTVTSAQKNPTAFYLCASSTGTFDGYTFGSGTRLTVV.

This clone was seen a handful of times. The chain carries TRBV14 and TRBJ1-1; maybe TRBD1 (6 bases). The CDR3 extends over 11 amino acids. Per the germline V gene, CDR1 is SGHDN and CDR2 is FVKESK. V lost 4 bases and J 11 bases, leaving 11 bases between the germline ends. The CDR3 nucleotides are TGTGCCAGCAGCCGGACAGACCTGGCTTTCTTT. Protein product: CASSRTDLAFF.

This chain joins TRBV7-6 and TRBJ2-6; 8 bases line up with TRBD1. There are 16 residues in the CDR3. Germline V CDR1 and CDR2: SGHVS, FNYEAQ. V was clipped by 5 bases and J by 0 bases; unmatched bases: 3. For the CDR3, the DNA is TGTGCCAGCAGCGCTACAGGGGGCTCTGGGGCCAACGTCCTGACTTTC. Its translation: CASSATGGSGANVLTF.

This clone was seen a handful of times. The genes are TRBV5-1 and TRBJ2-3; TRBD1 matches 8 bases. CDR1 and CDR2 from the germline V gene are SGHRS and YFSETQ. V shed 0 bases, J shed 4 bases, and the junction held 1 base outside the gene matches. The CDR3 covers 14 residues. The CDR3 bases are TGCGCCAGCAGCTTGGCCAGGGGGCCAGATACGCAGTATTTT. Translated, it gives CASSLARGPDTQYF.

This clone was seen just once. The V call is TRBV5-4, the J call TRBJ2-7; 10 bases match TRBD1. Per the germline V gene, CDR1 is SGHNT and CDR2 is YYREEE (reference sequence). CDR3 length equals 13 residues. V lost 6 bases, J lost 5 bases, and 5 bases stayed unmatched. CDR3 sequence reads: CASTRDRGNEQYF. The CDR3 DNA reads as TGTGCCAGCACCCGGGACAGGGGAAACGAGCAGTACTTC.

This rearrangement joins TRBV2 to TRBJ2-5; D is perhaps TRBD1 (6 bases). Germline CDR1 and CDR2: SNHLY and FYNNEI. CDR3 length: 14 residues. V was clipped by 6 bases and J by 4 bases, with 15 bases between them. CDR3 residues: CASRDRLGAETQYF. The CDR3, as DNA: TGTGCCAGCAGGGATCGCCTGGGGGCAGAGACCCAGTACTTC.

This chain uses TRBV2 with TRBJ1-2; perhaps TRBD1 as D (5 bases). V was cut by 4 bases and J by 5 bases, with 20 bases left in between. The CDR3 runs to 16 residues. CDR1 SNHLY and CDR2 FYNNEI come from the germline V gene. For the CDR3, the DNA is TGTGCCAGCAGTGGGGGGAGGACTATCCTGGAGTATGGCTACACCTTC. This encodes CASSGGRTILEYGYTF. The variable domain in full, with the rest retrieved from reference TRBV2 and TRBJ1-2, is EPEVTQTPSHQVTQMGQEVILRCVPISNHLYFYWYRQILGQKVEFLVSFYNNEISEKSEIFDDQFSVERPDGSNFTLKIRSTKLEDSAMYFCASSGGRTILEYGYTFGSGTRLTVV.

This clone has just a few counts. CDR3 amino acids: CASSPGTSGSYEQYF. The CDR3 coding sequence is TGTGCCAGCAGCCCCGGGACTAGCGGGTCCTACGAGCAGTACTTC. This chain connects TRBV4-2 to TRBJ2-7, with 12 positions matching TRBD2. The CDR3 extends over 15 amino acids. Losses at the gene ends were 4 bases for V and 1 base for J; bases not matched to a gene: 2. CDR1 and CDR2 from the germline V gene are LGHNA and YNFKEQ.

The chain has TRBV5-1 and TRBJ2-1; 8 positions match TRBD1. The J segment lost 6 bases and the V segment lost 0 bases, leaving 5 bases of the junction unmatched. The germline CDR1 and CDR2 sequences are SGHRS and YFSETQ. CDR3 length: 15 residues. The CDR3 nucleotides are TGCGCCAGCAGCTTGGAGGACAGGGAGGTCAATGAGCAGTTCTTC. This gives the protein CASSLEDREVNEQFF.

The chain carries TRBV11-2 and TRBJ2-2, with D maybe TRBD1 (5 bases). CDR1 is SGHAT and CDR2 is FQNNGV in the germline V gene. V shed 10 bases and J shed 2 bases, with 11 bases lying between them. The CDR3 is 13 amino acids. CDR3 bases: TGTGCCACCTCCGACAGTAACACCGGGGAGCTGTTTTTT. Translation: CATSDSNTGELFF.

The V and J genes are TRBV3-1 (or the pseudogene TRBV3-2) and TRBJ1-1, with D possibly TRBD1 on 6 matching bases. The CDR3 consists of 13 residues. The V end lost 1 base, the J end lost 3 bases, and 6 bases lay between the germline ends. The germline CDR1 and CDR2 sequences are LGHDT and YNNKEL (reference sequence). CDR3 nucleotides: TGTGCCAGCAGCCAAGCAGGGGACACTGAAGCTTTCTTT. Encoded protein: CASSQAGDTEAFF.

The gene calls are TRBV27 and TRBJ1-1; tentatively, D is TRBD1 (6 bases). CDR1 MNHEY and CDR2 SMNVEV come from the germline V gene (reference sequence). V lost 4 bases, J lost 0 bases, and 9 bases lay in between. This CDR3 is 14 amino acids long. CDR3: CASSYRDMNTEAFF. DNA for the CDR3: TGTGCCAGCAGTTACCGGGACATGAACACTGAAGCTTTCTTT.

This clone was detected once. V and J are TRBV5-1 and TRBJ2-3, with 8 positions matching TRBD1. This CDR3 contains 15 residues. The germline gives CDR1 SGHRS, CDR2 YFSETQ. With V trimmed by 6 bases and J by 3 bases, 9 bases remained unmatched. In DNA, the CDR3 is TGCGCCAGCATCCTCGGACAGGGTGCAACAGATACGCAGTATTTT. This encodes CASILGQGATDTQYF.

The chain carries TRBV4-1 and TRBJ2-2; D remains ambiguous. The CDR3 sequence is 15 residues long. Trimming removed 1 base at V and 0 bases at J, with 6 bases between. In germline, CDR1 is MGHRA, CDR2 YSYEKL. CDR3 DNA sequence: TGCGCCAGCAGCCAAGTGGATACGAACACCGGGGAGCTGTTTTTT. Translating it yields CASSQVDTNTGELFF.

The rearrangement joins TRBV3-1 (or the pseudogene TRBV3-2) to TRBJ2-1; unclear D gene. This CDR3 spans 12 amino acids. V lost 4 bases and J 8 bases, leaving 9 bases between the germline ends. The germline gives CDR1 LGHDT, CDR2 YNNKEL (reference sequence). The DNA for the CDR3 is TGTGCCAGCAGCCGCGCCGGGTATGAGCAGTTCTTC. Encoded protein: CASSRAGYEQFF.

J is TRBJ1-2 and V is TRBV19, with D maybe TRBD1 (5 bases). CDR3 length: 13 residues. The germline V gene has CDR1 LNHDA and CDR2 SQIVND (reference sequence). V dropped 3 bases and J dropped 6 bases, with 11 bases sitting between them. For the CDR3, the DNA is TGTGCCAGTAGTATTGTCCAGGGCCATGGCTACACCTTC. It is translated as CASSIVQGHGYTF.

This clone was counted once. The chain is built from TRBV6-2 or TRBV6-3 and TRBJ1-1; D uncertain. CDR1 MNHEY and CDR2 SVGEGT come from the germline V gene. The CDR3 totals 15 residues. V was trimmed by 0 bases and J by 1 base, leaving 9 bases between them. For the CDR3, the DNA is TGTGCCAGCAGTTACTCGAGATATGGGAACACTGAAGCTTTCTTT. It specifies CASSYSRYGNTEAFF.

The CDR3 loop reads CASSDSGTSGRNRSETQYF. CDR3 DNA sequence: TGTGCCAGCAGTGACTCCGGGACTAGCGGGAGAAACAGAAGCGAGACCCAGTACTTC. The chain combines TRBV6-4 with TRBJ2-5; 14 bases fit TRBD2. With 0 bases clipped from V and 5 bases from J, the junction kept 11 bases outside the gene matches. Looked up from germline, CDR1 is MRHNA and CDR2 is SNTAGT. The CDR3 runs 19 residues.